The 5 T cell receptor beta chains in this list originate from one sample, sequenced in a study of blood T cells in healthy people across ages. Then a second PCR, running roughly 7 to 11 cycles, was carried out with a sample-barcoded 5' primer and a J-beta primer mix. Each CDR3 protein is one row after TCRdb ran MiXCR on the 5' RACE reads. The data contain over 950,000 distinct CDR3 sequences, more than 30% of them singletons. Input material: blood. The source of these receptors is a man younger than 35 in good health.

This clonotype was counted many times. The rearrangement links TRBV12-3 or TRBV12-4 to TRBJ2-5; D is uncertain. V was trimmed by 3 bases and J by 6 bases, leaving 5 bases between them. CDR3 length: 11 amino acids. The CDR3 DNA reads as TGTGCCAGCAGTTTCCTTAAGACCCAGTACTTC. Residues: CASSFLKTQYF.

The chain couples TRBV18 to TRBJ2-7, with TRBD1 matching over 8 bases. Germline V CDR1 and CDR2: KGHSH, LQKENI. The CDR3 is 15 amino acids. The V and J ends lost 8 bases and 0 bases, in that order; junction bases with no gene match: 9. The CDR3, as DNA: TGTGCCAGCCCATCGACAGGGGTCGGCTCCTACGAGCAGTACTTC. Protein: CASPSTGVGSYEQYF.

This clonotype has more than one count but fewer than ten. The V gene is TRBV19, the J gene TRBJ2-3, with D perhaps being TRBD1 or TRBD2 (5 bases each). This CDR3 contains 16 residues. V was shortened by 2 bases and J by 2 bases, with 14 bases between the two germline ends. Germline V gene data show CDR1 as LNHDA and CDR2 as SQIVND (reference sequence). CDR3 DNA sequence: TGTGCCAGTAGTATATCGGCCCGGGACCCCACAGATACGCAGTATTTT. It translates to CASSISARDPTDTQYF.

V gene TRBV4-2 combines with J gene TRBJ2-1; D is unclear. This CDR3 contains 17 residues. Germline V gene lookup returns CDR1 LGHNA and CDR2 YNFKEQ. V lost 0 bases, J lost 5 bases, and 17 bases lay in between. The chain's CDR3 is CASSQDWLVGTNNEQFF. CDR3 nucleotide sequence: TGTGCCAGCAGCCAAGACTGGCTCGTCGGCACTAACAATGAGCAGTTCTTC.

The chain links TRBV10-3 to TRBJ2-1; perhaps TRBD1 as D (5 bases). Germline V gene sequence: CDR1 ENHRY, CDR2 SYGVKD. The CDR3 is made up of 12 amino acids. The ends were cut back, 11 bases at V and 3 bases at J, with 11 bases in the middle. CDR3 loop: CAAQDSYNEQFF. CDR3 nucleotides: TGTGCCGCCCAAGACAGCTACAATGAGCAGTTCTTC.